This T cell receptor beta chain stems from a study of cytomegalovirus exposure and HLA in healthy donors listed by TCRdb under 2017. Regarding the research as a whole: According to a later analysis, one platform produced both the approximately 110 validation repertoires and the 720 or so repertoires of the first cohort. The study aimed to test whether signatures of past pathogen exposure could be identified by cataloging public T cell receptors. Along with the approximately 700-subject first cohort, a separate validation cohort of over a hundred different subjects was used. To predict cytomegalovirus infection status, the study brought together high-throughput TCR immunosequencing, statistical association of individual TCRs with disease status, and machine learning. Study-level results and caveats: Most TCR sequences were seen in very few donors, while some public TCRs were found in many individuals. In vitro tests confirmed that a few of the cytomegalovirus-associated TCR beta chains recognize cytomegalovirus antigens. Of the cluster scores, approximately 95% were above 0 in a later analysis, which found that TCRs clustered in the first cohort also tended to co-occur in the roughly 130 validation repertoires. The study listed 164 TCR beta chains as associated with cytomegalovirus. The authors suggested that the approach could potentially be generalized to other disease states and immunological phenotypes. The classifier was reported to diagnose cytomegalovirus status with high specificity and sensitivity in both the original cohort and the validation cohort. All 120 or so repertoires were used to score co-occurrence in the validation cohort in a later analysis, because that analysis had no HLA typing for the cohort.

Donors formed part of the validation cohort, which comprised over a hundred subjects and was distinct from the first cohort of 550 to 850 subjects. The library came from the immunoSEQ multiplex PCR assay. Per the authors' processing: A statistical classification framework was built to diagnose cytomegalovirus status from the catalog of TCR beta chain sequences. TCRdb obtained this table from immuneACCESS and retained in-frame rearrangements with V and J assigned. These tables miss some clones; where compared with another copy, unresolved V genes account for less than half of the shortfall, and the remainder is unexplained. V, J and clone size were drawn from that table, and D and trimming were deduced from the DNA. Present in this sample are 200,000 or so clones, around nine tenths of which were seen just once. Of the sample, 1.5% to 2.5% falls within the top ten clones. In the case of this clone: The antigen this receptor binds is unknown. There are no base qualities to consult, and no much larger clone falls within one base.

The CDR3 starts with the cysteine, ends with the phenylalanine, and has 14 residues. The sequence is cut down to CDR3 DNA, 42 bases in frame from base 1. The germline V gene (reference sequence) supplies CDR1 LNHNV and CDR2 YYDKDF. Trimming removed 0 bases from V and 7 bases from J; the gene matches leave 5 bases unexplained. The V and J segments used are TRBV15 and TRBJ2-7; the central 8 bases match TRBD2. This receptor was identified in a woman younger than 35 in good health and CMV-seropositive. Sequencing was carried out using PBMCs. The CDR3 reads as follows: CATSREAGAGEQYF. Read as DNA, the sequence is TGTGCCACCAGCAGAGAAGCGGGAGCCGGTGAGCAGTACTTC.